Listed here are 29 T cell receptor beta chains from one sample, sequenced in a study of T cells in localized non-small cell lung cancer. Repertoires were generated with immunoSEQ multiplex PCR, while TCRdb's copy carries only in-frame clones and drops some. This table holds approximately 63,000 clones, about 90% found once. Material: peripheral blood, obtained before any cancer treatment. All receptors derive from a man between 40 and 69 years old with stage I squamous cell lung carcinoma.

The chain is built from TRBV4-2 and TRBJ1-2; maybe TRBD1 (5 bases). Germline V gives CDR1 LGHNA, CDR2 YNFKEQ. The CDR3 length is 14 residues. Trimming removed 4 bases at V and 3 bases at J, with 12 bases between. CDR3 region: CASSLLDSYYGYTF. The DNA for the CDR3 is TGTGCCAGCAGCCTGCTAGACAGTTACTATGGCTACACCTTC.

The rearrangement uses TRBV6-5 and TRBJ2-1; 8 positions match TRBD1. Looked up from germline, CDR1 is MNHEY and CDR2 is SVGAGI. The CDR3 is 15 residues long. J lost 5 bases, V lost 5 bases, and 8 bases had no gene match. CDR3 DNA sequence: TGTGCCAGCAGTCCTGGACAGGGTGACCACAATGAGCAGTTCTTC. This codes for CASSPGQGDHNEQFF.

This clone occurred once. This chain uses TRBV7-9 with TRBJ1-6; no clear D gene. Between the trimmed V and J ends, which lost 1 base and 7 bases, there was a span of 8 bases. The CDR3 totals 14 residues. Germline V lookup: CDR1 SEHNR, CDR2 FQNEAQ (reference sequence). CDR3 amino acids: CASSLEGLNSPLHF. In nucleotides, the CDR3 is TGTGCCAGCAGCTTAGAAGGTCTGAATTCACCCCTCCACTTT.

The rearrangement links TRBV5-1 to TRBJ1-5, with TRBD1 matching over 8 bases. Germline assignment: CDR1 SGHRS and CDR2 YFSETQ. After removal of 0 bases from V and 2 bases from J, the junction contained 1 base not matched to a gene. This CDR3 has 15 residues. The CDR3 spells CASSLGGQGNQPQHF. DNA for the CDR3: TGCGCCAGCAGCTTGGGGGGACAGGGCAATCAGCCCCAGCATTTT. Together with reference TRBV5-1 and TRBJ1-5, the CDR3 gives the full variable domain: KAGVTQTPRYLIKTRGQQVTLSCSPISGHRSVSWYQQTPGQGLQFLFEYFSETQRNKGNFPGRFSGRQFSNSRSEMNVSTLELGDSALYLCASSLGGQGNQPQHFGDGTRLSIL.

This rearrangement joins TRBV9 to TRBJ2-1; 14 bases align to TRBD2. The CDR3 runs 18 residues. The germline gives CDR1 SGDLS, CDR2 YYNGEE. V gave up 0 bases and J gave up 5 bases; unmatched junction bases: 7. The CDR3 spells CASSVGIGTSGGHNEQFF. CDR3 sequence (DNA): TGTGCCAGCAGCGTAGGTATTGGGACTAGCGGGGGTCACAATGAGCAGTTCTTC.

The chain uses TRBV7-2 and TRBJ2-3; possible D gene TRBD2, 5 bases. This CDR3 spans 17 amino acids. Trimming pared 4 bases from V and 4 bases from J, leaving 21 bases between. The germline CDR1 and CDR2 sequences are SGHTA and FQGNSA. The CDR3, as DNA: TGTGCCAGCAGCTATAATCCGGGAACGGTAATTCCAGATACGCAGTATTTT. Protein product: CASSYNPGTVIPDTQYF.

This sequence joins TRBV6-6 and TRBJ2-3; a possible D gene is TRBD2 (6 bases). From germline, CDR1 is MNHNY and CDR2 SVGAGI (reference sequence). This CDR3 has 15 residues. V lost 4 bases and J 1 base, leaving 12 bases between the germline ends. In DNA, the CDR3 is TGTGCCAGCAGTTCTCTTAGCGGAGGCACAGATACGCAGTATTTT. Encoded protein: CASSSLSGGTDTQYF.

The chain employs TRBV4-3 and TRBJ1-6, with D perhaps TRBD1 (5 bases). The CDR3 contains 16 residues. V lost 0 bases, J lost 6 bases, and 12 bases lay in between. Germline V gene lookup returns CDR1 LGHNA and CDR2 YSLEER. CDR3 region: CASSQERRGANSPLHF. CDR3 coding DNA: TGCGCCAGCAGCCAAGAGAGAAGGGGTGCTAATTCACCCCTCCACTTT.

The chain couples TRBV11-2 to TRBJ2-7; 7 positions agree with TRBD1. Germline CDR1 reads SGHAT; CDR2 reads FQNNGV. CDR3 length: 15 residues. Trimming took 5 bases from V and 4 from J; bases not matched to a gene: 11. The CDR3 DNA is TGTGCCAGCAGCCGAACAGGGGAGAGAGGGTACGAGCAGTACTTC. Protein sequence: CASSRTGERGYEQYF. The full variable domain, its missing parts supplied by reference TRBV11-2 and TRBJ2-7, is EAGVAQSPRYKIIEKRQSVAFWCNPISGHATLYWYQQILGQGPKLLIQFQNNGVVDDSQLPKDRFSAERLKGVDSTLKIQPAKLEDSAVYLCASSRTGERGYEQYFGPGTRLTVT.

The V gene is TRBV9, the J gene TRBJ1-2; D is uncertain. Germline lookup yields CDR1 SGDLS and CDR2 YYNGEE. Deletions cut 2 bases from V and 2 bases from J, with 10 bases between. This CDR3 spans 14 amino acids. The CDR3 DNA follows: TGTGCCAGCAGCGTTGGCAGCTCCAACTATGGCTACACCTTC. Translating gives CASSVGSSNYGYTF.

The CDR3 loop reads CATTTGWGGDQPQHF. CDR3 coding DNA: TGTGCCACCACTACTGGTTGGGGGGGCGATCAGCCCCAGCATTTT. The chain has TRBV19 and TRBJ1-5; tentative D call: TRBD1 (6 bases). Between the trimmed V and J ends, which lost 10 bases and 5 bases, there was a span of 21 bases. The CDR3 is 15 residues long. Germline V gene data show CDR1 as LNHDA and CDR2 as SQIVND (reference sequence). The complete variable domain, with remaining parts taken from reference TRBV19 and TRBJ1-5, reads DGGITQSPKYLFRKEGQNVTLSCEQNLNHDAMYWYRQDPGQGLRLIYYSQIVNDFQKGDIAEGYSVSREKKESFPLTVTSAQKNPTAFYLCATTTGWGGDQPQHFGDGTRLSIL.

The rearrangement links TRBV2 to TRBJ2-1; the D gene is possibly TRBD1 (6 bases). Deletions cut 4 bases from V and 6 bases from J, with 13 bases between. The CDR3 is made up of 14 amino acids. Germline assignment: CDR1 SNHLY and CDR2 FYNNEI. The DNA for the CDR3 is TGTGCCAGCAGTGTACAGGGTCGTGGCAATGAGCAGTTCTTC. It yields the protein CASSVQGRGNEQFF. The entire variable domain, with the rest obtained from reference TRBV2 and TRBJ2-1, is as follows: EPEVTQTPSHQVTQMGQEVILRCVPISNHLYFYWYRQILGQKVEFLVSFYNNEISEKSEIFDDQFSVERPDGSNFTLKIRSTKLEDSAMYFCASSVQGRGNEQFFGPGTRLTVL.

V gene TRBV6-5 combines with J gene TRBJ2-3; unclear D gene. V was trimmed by 5 bases and J by 4 bases, leaving 16 bases between them. CDR3 length: 15 amino acids. Germline-derived CDR1 and CDR2 are MNHEY and SVGAGI. The CDR3 reads CASSRTITNPDTQYF. CDR3 coding DNA: TGTGCCAGCAGTCGGACCATAACCAACCCAGATACGCAGTATTTT.

The rearrangement uses TRBV18 and TRBJ2-5; TRBD2 might be the D (6 bases). CDR1 KGHSH and CDR2 LQKENI come from the germline V gene. CDR3 size: 16 residues. V was clipped by 3 bases and J by 5 bases, with 19 bases between them. Written as DNA, the CDR3 is TGTGCCAGCTCACCGAGGCGGGGTCCACTCGGGGAGACCCAGTACTTC. It is translated as CASSPRRGPLGETQYF.

The genes are TRBV5-1 and TRBJ2-6; the D is unclear. Trimming removed 2 bases at V and 6 bases at J, with 12 bases between. Per the germline V gene, CDR1 is SGHRS and CDR2 is YFSETQ. The CDR3 spans 15 residues. Here the CDR3 DNA reads TGCGCCAGCAGCTTAGGTCGTCGCCCGGCCAACGTCCTGACTTTC. Its protein is CASSLGRRPANVLTF. Together with reference TRBV5-1 and TRBJ2-6, the CDR3 gives the full variable domain: KAGVTQTPRYLIKTRGQQVTLSCSPISGHRSVSWYQQTPGQGLQFLFEYFSETQRNKGNFPGRFSGRQFSNSRSEMNVSTLELGDSALYLCASSLGRRPANVLTFGAGSRLTVL.

The gene calls are TRBV6-5 and TRBJ1-1; TRBD1 matches 12 bases. The V segment lost 6 bases and the J segment 11 bases; nucleotides outside the gene matches: 13. This CDR3 is 15 amino acids long. The germline gives CDR1 MNHEY, CDR2 SVGAGI. The CDR3 loop is CASRGGTGGVLWAFF. The CDR3 bases are TGTGCCAGCAGGGGCGGGACAGGGGGCGTACTATGGGCTTTCTTT.

J is TRBJ1-2 and V is TRBV14; D is unresolved. Trimming removed 1 base at V and 4 bases at J, with 16 bases between. CDR3 length equals 16 residues. Germline loops: CDR1 SGHDN, CDR2 FVKESK. The CDR3 sequence is CASSQAGVNSAYGYTF. CDR3 bases: TGTGCCAGCAGCCAAGCTGGCGTGAACAGCGCCTATGGCTACACCTTC.

The chain has TRBV7-2 and TRBJ1-3, with D possibly matching TRBD1 (5 bases). The CDR3 sequence is 14 residues long. Germline V lookup: CDR1 SGHTA, CDR2 FQGNSA. The V end lost 1 base, the J end lost 4 bases, and 8 bases lay between the germline ends. The CDR3 sequence is CASSLGGVGNTIYF. The DNA of the CDR3 is TGTGCCAGCAGCTTAGGAGGGGTCGGAAACACCATATATTTT.

The CDR3: CSAWTASLRGYTF. CDR3 nucleotide sequence: TGCAGCGCCTGGACAGCTTCGTTGCGTGGCTACACCTTC. This sequence joins TRBV29-1 and TRBJ1-2; possible D gene TRBD1, 6 bases. The germline V gene has CDR1 SQVTM and CDR2 ANQGSEA. This CDR3 is built from 13 residues. The V and J ends lost 7 bases and 7 bases respectively, with 19 bases between them.

The V and J genes are TRBV9 and TRBJ2-1, with TRBD2 identical over 7 bases. CDR1 and CDR2 (germline): SGDLS, YYNGEE. J was trimmed by 1 base and V by 2 bases; bases with no gene match: 3. The CDR3 length is 15 residues. In DNA form, the CDR3 reads TGTGCCAGCAGCGTGTCTAGCGGTTCCTACAATGAGCAGTTCTTC. Translating gives CASSVSSGSYNEQFF.

The chain uses TRBV27 and TRBJ2-7; 7 nucleotides agree with TRBD1. The CDR3 is 16 residues long. The J segment lost 0 bases and the V segment lost 6 bases, leaving 11 bases of the junction unmatched. The germline V gene has CDR1 MNHEY and CDR2 SMNVEV (reference sequence). The CDR3 sequence is CASSLGGQTFSYEQYF. Written as DNA, the CDR3 is TGTGCCAGCAGCTTAGGGGGACAGACGTTCTCCTACGAGCAGTACTTC.

The chain has TRBV9 and TRBJ2-1, with D unclear. The CDR3 covers 13 residues. The germline gives CDR1 SGDLS, CDR2 YYNGEE. V was shortened by 4 bases and J by 3 bases, with 8 bases between the two germline ends. The CDR3 bases are TGTGCCAGCAGCCCTGGATTCTACAATGAGCAGTTCTTC. This sequence encodes CASSPGFYNEQFF.

This CDR3 reads CASSQDVFSNQPQHF. For the CDR3, the DNA is TGTGCCAGCAGCCAAGATGTCTTTAGCAATCAGCCCCAGCATTTT. The V call is TRBV4-2, the J call TRBJ1-5; D is ambiguous. CDR3 length equals 15 residues. Trimming removed 0 bases from V and 0 bases from J, with 6 bases in between. Germline V lookup: CDR1 LGHNA, CDR2 YNFKEQ.

The chain combines TRBV5-1 with TRBJ2-3, with a weak D call TRBD1 (6 bases). The CDR3 extends over 16 amino acids. V was clipped by 7 bases and J by 0 bases, with 18 bases between them. Germline values: CDR1 SGHRS, CDR2 YFSETQ. CDR3 residues: CASQGTLLGSTDTQYF. In DNA, the CDR3 is TGCGCCAGCCAGGGGACGCTCCTAGGTAGCACAGATACGCAGTATTTT.

The chain employs TRBV19 and TRBJ2-7; D not certain. Trimming shortened V by 7 bases and J by 2 bases, and 9 bases separated the two germline ends. CDR3 length equals 12 residues. Germline V gives CDR1 LNHDA, CDR2 SQIVND (reference sequence). Here the CDR3 DNA reads TGTGCCAGTAATGGCGACACCTACGAGCAGTACTTC. Residues: CASNGDTYEQYF.

The chain carries TRBV27 and TRBJ2-7; 9 bases line up with TRBD2. V shed 5 bases and J 2 bases; nucleotides not matched to a gene: 4. CDR1 is MNHEY and CDR2 is SMNVEV in the germline V gene (reference sequence). This CDR3 contains 14 residues. The chain's CDR3 is CASSAGLAAYEQYF. The DNA of the CDR3 is TGTGCCAGCAGTGCGGGACTAGCTGCCTACGAGCAGTACTTC.

This chain connects TRBV27 to TRBJ1-2; TRBD1 aligns across 10 bases. The CDR3 runs to 17 residues. J gave up 2 bases and V 5 bases, and 11 bases lay outside the gene matches. From germline, CDR1 is MNHEY and CDR2 SMNVEV (reference sequence). The CDR3 DNA reads TGTGCCAGCAGTCCAAGTCCAGGGACAGGGGCAAACTATGGCTACACCTTC. Translated, it gives CASSPSPGTGANYGYTF.

The chain is built from TRBV5-4 and TRBJ2-3, with D unresolved. Germline assignment: CDR1 SGHNT and CDR2 YYREEE (reference sequence). Trimming left V 0 bases short and J 0 bases short, with 5 bases between. The length of the CDR3 is 14 residues. Written as DNA, the CDR3 is TGTGCCAGCAGCTTGGCGGCCAGCACAGATACGCAGTATTTT. Its translation is CASSLAASTDTQYF.

The chain couples TRBV6-5 to TRBJ1-3; 7 positions agree with TRBD1. Trimming at V came to 0 bases and at J to 0 bases, leaving 2 bases not matched to a gene. CDR3 length equals 16 residues. CDR1 is MNHEY and CDR2 is SVGAGI in the germline V gene. For the CDR3, the DNA is TGTGCCAGCAGTTACTCGCGGGACAGCTCTGGAAACACCATATATTTT. It specifies CASSYSRDSSGNTIYF.